The clone carrying this TCR beta chain occurred many times. RNA fractions of 10%, 30% or 50% and about 19,000 to 1,000,000 sorted cells were the source of naive CD8 libraries. Naive CD8 T cells were sorted as CD8+CD4-CCR7+CD45RA+. This CDR3 is built from 13 residues. Germline loops: CDR1 KGHDR, CDR2 SFDVKD. V dropped 4 bases and J dropped 6 bases, with 12 bases sitting between them. This sample is part of a study of molecular identifiers for immune sequencing clone quantification. Making the bulk TCR libraries relied on previously described methods and listed TCR primers. TCRdb independently ran MiXCR on the PCR reads; one entry per CDR3 protein. The sample yields about 640,000 distinct CDR3 sequences, 15% to 20% seen once.

This TCR was sampled from a human donor in good health. Some libraries in this study had Jurkat cell RNA spiked in. The sequenced material came from naive CD8+ T cells from blood, with Jurkat cell RNA spiked in. The sample's subset: FACS-sorted CD8+CD4-CCR7+CD45RA+ naive T cells. J is TRBJ2-7 and V is TRBV24-1; TRBD2 might be the D (6 bases). CDR3 protein: CATSDGSAGEQYF. CDR3 nucleotide sequence: TGTGCCACCAGTGACGGGAGTGCTGGCGAGCAGTACTTC.